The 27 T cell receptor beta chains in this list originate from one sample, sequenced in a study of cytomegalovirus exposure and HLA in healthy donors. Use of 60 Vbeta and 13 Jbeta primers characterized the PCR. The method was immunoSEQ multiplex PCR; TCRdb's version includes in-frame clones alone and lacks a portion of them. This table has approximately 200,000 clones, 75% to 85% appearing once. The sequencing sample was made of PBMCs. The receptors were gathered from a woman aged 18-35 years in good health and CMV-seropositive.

The CDR3 sequence is CASSHKGPGETEAFF. CDR3 in DNA: TGTGCCAGCAGCCACAAGGGCCCGGGAGAAACTGAAGCTTTCTTT. This sequence joins TRBV7-8 and TRBJ1-1; no reliable D call. The V end lost 5 bases, the J end lost 5 bases, and 18 bases lay between the germline ends. Germline V gene lookup returns CDR1 SGHVS and CDR2 FQNEAQ. CDR3 size: 15 residues.

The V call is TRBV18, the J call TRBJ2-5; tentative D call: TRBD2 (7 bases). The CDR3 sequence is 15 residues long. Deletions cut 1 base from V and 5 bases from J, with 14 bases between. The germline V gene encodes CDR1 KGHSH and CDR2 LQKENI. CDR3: CASSPRGGATETQYF. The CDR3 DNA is TGTGCCAGCTCACCACGAGGGGGGGCTACGGAGACCCAGTACTTC.

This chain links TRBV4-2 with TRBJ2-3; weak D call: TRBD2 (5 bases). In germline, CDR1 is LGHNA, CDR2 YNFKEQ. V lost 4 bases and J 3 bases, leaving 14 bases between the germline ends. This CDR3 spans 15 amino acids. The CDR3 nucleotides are TGTGCCAGCAGCCCGGGCCGGGAATTTACAGATACGCAGTATTTT. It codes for CASSPGREFTDTQYF.

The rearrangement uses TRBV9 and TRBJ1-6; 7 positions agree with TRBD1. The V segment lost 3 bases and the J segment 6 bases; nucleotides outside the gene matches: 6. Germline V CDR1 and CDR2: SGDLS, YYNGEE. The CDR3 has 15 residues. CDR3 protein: CASSDGTASNSPLHF. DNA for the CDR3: TGTGCCAGCAGCGACGGGACAGCTAGTAATTCACCCCTCCACTTT. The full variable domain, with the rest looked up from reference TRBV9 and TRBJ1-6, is DSGVTQTPKHLITATGQRVTLRCSPRSGDLSVYWYQQSLDQGLQFLIQYYNGEERAKGNILERFSAQQFPDLHSELNLSSLELGDSALYFCASSDGTASNSPLHFGNGTRLTVT.

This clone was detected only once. CDR3 DNA sequence: TGTGCCAGCGGACAGGGATTTAACTATGGCTACACCTTC. This sequence encodes CASGQGFNYGYTF. The chain employs TRBV27 and TRBJ1-2, with 8 bases lining up with TRBD1. The CDR3 extends over 13 amino acids. Per germline, CDR1 MNHEY and CDR2 SMNVEV (reference sequence). After removal of 8 bases from V and 1 base from J, the junction contained 3 bases not matched to a gene.

The CDR3 DNA sequence: TGTGCCACCAGTAGGGACAGGGCCACTGAAGCTTTCTTT. It codes for CATSRDRATEAFF. This sequence joins TRBV15 and TRBJ1-1; 9 bases agree with TRBD1. CDR1 is LNHNV, CDR2 YYDKDF, per germline (reference sequence). Trimming removed 6 bases from V and 4 bases from J; junction bases left unmatched: 3. This CDR3 spans 13 amino acids.

The CDR3 reads CASSFRVMNTEAFF. The CDR3, as DNA: TGTGCCAGCAGCTTTCGCGTCATGAACACTGAAGCTTTCTTT. The chain carries TRBV11-3 and TRBJ1-1, with no clear D. Germline lookup yields CDR1 SGHNT and CDR2 YENEEA. Trimming stripped 3 bases from V and 0 bases from J, with 8 bases between. This CDR3 spans 14 amino acids. The full variable domain, with the rest looked up from reference TRBV11-3 and TRBJ1-1, is EAGVVQSPRYKIIEKKQPVAFWCNPISGHNTLYWYLQNLGQGPELLIRYENEEAVDDSQLPKDRFSAERLKGVDSTLKIQPAELGDSAVYLCASSFRVMNTEAFFGQGTRLTVV.

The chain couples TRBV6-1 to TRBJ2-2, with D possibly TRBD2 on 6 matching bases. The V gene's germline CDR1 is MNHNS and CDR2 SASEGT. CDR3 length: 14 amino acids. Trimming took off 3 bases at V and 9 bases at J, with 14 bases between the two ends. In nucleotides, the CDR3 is TGTGCCAGCAGTGAGGATCCGCGGGATCGGGAGCTGTTTTTT. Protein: CASSEDPRDRELFF.

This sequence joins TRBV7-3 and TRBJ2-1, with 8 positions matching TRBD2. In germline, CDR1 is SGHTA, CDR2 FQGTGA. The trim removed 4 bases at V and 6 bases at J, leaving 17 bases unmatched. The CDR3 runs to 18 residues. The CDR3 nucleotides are TGTGCCAGCAGCTCGGGGGGGCCGCGGTCGAGGGACTTCAATGAGCAGTTCTTC. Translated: CASSSGGPRSRDFNEQFF.

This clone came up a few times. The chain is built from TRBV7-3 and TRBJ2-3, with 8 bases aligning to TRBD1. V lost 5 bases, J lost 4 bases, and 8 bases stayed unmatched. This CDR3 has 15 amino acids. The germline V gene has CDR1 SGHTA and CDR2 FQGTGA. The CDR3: CASSPRQGYADTQYF. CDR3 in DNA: TGTGCCAGCAGCCCTCGACAGGGGTATGCAGATACGCAGTATTTT.

The CDR3 DNA sequence: TGTGCCAGCAGCCTCAGGGGGCGGACTGAAGCTTTCTTT. Translating gives CASSLRGRTEAFF. V is TRBV5-6 and J is TRBJ1-1; 8 bases fit TRBD1. CDR1 and CDR2 (germline): SGHDT, YYEEEE. The CDR3 loop spans 13 amino acids. The junction had 4 bases not matched to a gene; V was cut back by 4 bases and J by 5 bases.

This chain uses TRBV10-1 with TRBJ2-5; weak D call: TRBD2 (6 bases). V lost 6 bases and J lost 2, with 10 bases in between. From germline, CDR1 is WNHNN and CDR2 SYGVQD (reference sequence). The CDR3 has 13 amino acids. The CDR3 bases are TGCGCCAGCAGCCTAAGCGGGCAAGAGACCCAGTACTTC. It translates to CASSLSGQETQYF.

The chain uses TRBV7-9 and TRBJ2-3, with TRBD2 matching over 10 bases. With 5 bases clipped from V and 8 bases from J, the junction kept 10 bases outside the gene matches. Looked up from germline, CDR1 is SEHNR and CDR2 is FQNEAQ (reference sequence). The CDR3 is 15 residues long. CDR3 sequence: CASSPPGGTSVTQYF. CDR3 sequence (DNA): TGTGCCAGCAGCCCCCCAGGAGGGACTAGCGTTACGCAGTATTTT.

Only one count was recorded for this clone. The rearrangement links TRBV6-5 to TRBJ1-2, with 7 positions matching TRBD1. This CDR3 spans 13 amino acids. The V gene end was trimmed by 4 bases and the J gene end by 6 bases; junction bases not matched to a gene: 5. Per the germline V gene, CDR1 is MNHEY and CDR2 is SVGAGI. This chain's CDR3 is CASSSNRGHGYTF. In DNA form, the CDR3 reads TGTGCCAGCAGTTCTAACAGGGGCCATGGCTACACCTTC.

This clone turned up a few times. The CDR3 region has the DNA TGTGCCGGGGCGTCGGGCCTCTTTAACACTGAAGCTTTCTTT. It is translated as CAGASGLFNTEAFF. This sequence joins TRBV6-1 and TRBJ1-1, with a tentative D call TRBD1 (5 bases). CDR1 and CDR2 (germline): MNHNS, SASEGT. The CDR3 loop spans 14 amino acids. Trimming took 11 bases from V and 2 from J, leaving 18 bases between them.

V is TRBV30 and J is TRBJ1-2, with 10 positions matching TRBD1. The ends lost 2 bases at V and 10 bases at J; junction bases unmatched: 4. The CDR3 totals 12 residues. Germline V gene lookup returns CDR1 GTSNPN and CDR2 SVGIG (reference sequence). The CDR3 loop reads CAWSSGTGDYTF. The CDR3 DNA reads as TGTGCCTGGAGTTCCGGGACAGGGGACTACACCTTC.

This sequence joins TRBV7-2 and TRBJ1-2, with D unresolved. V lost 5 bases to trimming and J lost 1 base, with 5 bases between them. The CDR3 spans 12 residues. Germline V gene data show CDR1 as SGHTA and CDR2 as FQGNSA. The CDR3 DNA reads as TGTGCCAGCAGCCCAAATAACTATGGCTACACCTTC. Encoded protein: CASSPNNYGYTF.

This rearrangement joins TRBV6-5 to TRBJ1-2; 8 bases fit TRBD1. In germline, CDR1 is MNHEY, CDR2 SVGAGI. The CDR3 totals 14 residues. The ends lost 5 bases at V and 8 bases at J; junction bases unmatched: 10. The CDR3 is CASSHLDRARGYTF. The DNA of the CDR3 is TGTGCCAGCAGTCACCTGGACAGGGCGAGAGGCTACACCTTC.

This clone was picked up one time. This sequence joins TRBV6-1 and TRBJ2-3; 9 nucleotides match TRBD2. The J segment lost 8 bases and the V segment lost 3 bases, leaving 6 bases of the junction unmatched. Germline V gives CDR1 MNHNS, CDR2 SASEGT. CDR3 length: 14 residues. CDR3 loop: CASSERGGKSTQYF. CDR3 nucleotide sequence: TGTGCCAGCAGTGAGCGGGGGGGGAAGAGTACGCAGTATTTT.

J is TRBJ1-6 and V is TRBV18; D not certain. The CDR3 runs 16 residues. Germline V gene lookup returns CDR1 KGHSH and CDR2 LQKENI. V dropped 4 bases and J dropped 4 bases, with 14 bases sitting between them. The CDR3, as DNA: TGTGCCAGCTCACTGGAGTTGGGAGATTATAATTCACCCCTCCACTTT. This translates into CASSLELGDYNSPLHF.

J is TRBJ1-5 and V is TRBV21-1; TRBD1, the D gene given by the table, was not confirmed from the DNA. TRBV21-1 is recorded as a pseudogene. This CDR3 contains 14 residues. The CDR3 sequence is CASSTHRGQEPQHF. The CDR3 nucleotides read TGTGCCAGCAGCACGCACAGGGGGCAGGAGCCCCAGCATTTT.

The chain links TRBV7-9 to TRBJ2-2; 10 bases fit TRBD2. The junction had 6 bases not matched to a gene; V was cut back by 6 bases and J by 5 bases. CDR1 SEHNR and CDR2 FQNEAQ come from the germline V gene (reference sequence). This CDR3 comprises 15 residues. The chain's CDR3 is CASRSAGGPTGELFF. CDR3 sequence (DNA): TGTGCCAGCAGGTCAGCGGGGGGGCCTACCGGGGAGCTGTTTTTT.

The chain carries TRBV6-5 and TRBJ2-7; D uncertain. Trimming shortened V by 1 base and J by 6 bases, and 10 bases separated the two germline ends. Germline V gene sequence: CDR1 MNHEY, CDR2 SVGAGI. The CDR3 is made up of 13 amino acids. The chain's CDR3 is CASSYYPGSEQYF. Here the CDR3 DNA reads TGTGCCAGCAGTTACTATCCAGGCTCCGAGCAGTACTTC.

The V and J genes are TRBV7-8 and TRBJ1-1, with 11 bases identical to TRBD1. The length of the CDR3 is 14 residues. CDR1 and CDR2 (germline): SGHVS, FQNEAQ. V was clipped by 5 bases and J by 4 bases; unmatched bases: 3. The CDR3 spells CASSRDRGGTEAFF. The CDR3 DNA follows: TGTGCCAGCAGCAGGGACAGGGGGGGCACTGAAGCTTTCTTT.

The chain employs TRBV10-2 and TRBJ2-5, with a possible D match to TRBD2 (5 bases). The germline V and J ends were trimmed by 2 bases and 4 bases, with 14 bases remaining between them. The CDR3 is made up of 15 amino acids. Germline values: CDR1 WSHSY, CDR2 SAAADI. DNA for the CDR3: TGCGCCAGCAGTGAGAGGGTGGGGAGAAGAGAGACCCAGTACTTC. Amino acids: CASSERVGRRETQYF.

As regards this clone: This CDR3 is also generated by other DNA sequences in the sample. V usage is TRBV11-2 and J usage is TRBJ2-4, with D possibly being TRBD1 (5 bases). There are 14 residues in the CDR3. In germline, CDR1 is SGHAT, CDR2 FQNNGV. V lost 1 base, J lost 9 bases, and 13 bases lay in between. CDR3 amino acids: CASSLGGTGGIQYF. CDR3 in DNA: TGTGCCAGCAGCTTAGGCGGAACAGGCGGCATTCAGTACTTC.

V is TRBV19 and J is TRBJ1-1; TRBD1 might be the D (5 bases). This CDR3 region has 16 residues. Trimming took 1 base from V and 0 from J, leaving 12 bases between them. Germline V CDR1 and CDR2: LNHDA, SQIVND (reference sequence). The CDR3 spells CASSIGGGTLNTEAFF. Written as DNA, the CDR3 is TGTGCCAGTAGTATAGGTGGAGGGACCTTGAACACTGAAGCTTTCTTT.